The rows below give T cell receptor beta chains drawn from one sample of a study of blood T cell repertoires in COVID-19. Assay used: immunoSEQ multiplex PCR; TCRdb lists only in-frame clones, some missing. The repertoire consists of approximately 330,000 clones, with roughly 86% occurring once and the leading ten covering around 10%. Sample: peripheral blood. The receptor source for this set is a young man with COVID-19, enrolled during active disease. Each CDR3 is given with its conserved first and last residue. D genes are given only for firm matches. Clone size is given for some rows only: seen once, a few or many times, or a class if the clone is expanded.

NA	TRBV18	NA	TRBJ1-2	TGTGCCAGCTCACCACCTCCCCCAGGGTTTGGAGGCTACACCTTC	CASSPPPPGFGGYTF
NA	TRBV4-1	NA	TRBJ1-4	TGCGCCAGCAGCCAAGCGGTGGACGGAGGGAGAGCTAATGAAAAACTGTTTTTT	CASSQAVDGGRANEKLFF
TRBD1	TRBV6-5	NA	TRBJ1-5	TGTGCCAGCAGGTCGACAGGGTTGTACAATCAGCCCCAGCATTTT	CASRSTGLYNQPQHF
TRBD1	TRBV27	NA	TRBJ1-2	TGTGCCAGCAGGGGGAGGACAGGGGTTACTTATGGCTACACCTTC	CASRGRTGVTYGYTF
NA	TRBV7-2	NA	TRBJ2-1	TGTGCCAGCAGCCTAAGCCAAACAGGGTACAATGAGCAGTTCTTC	CASSLSQTGYNEQFF
TRBD1	TRBV5-6	NA	TRBJ2-7	TGTGCCAGCAGCTCGGAAAGGGACAGAGGGAATTACGAGCAGTACTTC	CASSSERDRGNYEQYF
NA	TRBV12-3/TRBV12-4	NA	TRBJ2-3	TGTGCCAGCAGTTTTTTAGCGGACACGCAGTATTTT	CASSFLADTQYF
TRBD1	TRBV18	NA	TRBJ2-1	TGTGCCAGCTCACCAGGACAGGTCAACTCCTACAATGAGCAGTTCTTC	CASSPGQVNSYNEQFF
TRBD1	TRBV5-1	NA	TRBJ1-1	TGCGCCAGCAGCTTGCGACAGGGGGCCGAAGCTTTCTTT	CASSLRQGAEAFF
NA	TRBV15	NA	TRBJ2-3	TGTGCCACCAGCAGAGAACAGGTAGCCACAGATACGCAGTATTTT	CATSREQVATDTQYF
TRBD1	TRBV7-6	NA	TRBJ2-5	TGTGCCAGCAGCTTAGGCCCACAGGGGACCCAAGAGACCCAGTACTTC	CASSLGPQGTQETQYF
TRBD2	TRBV7-8	NA	TRBJ2-7	TGTGCCAGCAGCTCGGTGTGGACTAGCGGGATATACGAGCAGTACTTC	CASSSVWTSGIYEQYF
TRBD1	TRBV7-2	NA	TRBJ1-6	TGTGCCAGCAGCGCCATGACAGGGTTCGATTCACCCCTCCACTTT	CASSAMTGFDSPLHF
NA	TRBV18	few	TRBJ2-7	TGTGCCAGCTCAGACCAAGGGGCAAGAGAGCAGTACTTC	CASSDQGAREQYF
NA	TRBV24-1	NA	TRBJ1-2	TGTGCCACCAGTGAGCGGGGAACTAACTATGGCTACACCTTC	CATSERGTNYGYTF
NA	TRBV5-1	NA	TRBJ1-1	TGCGCCAGCAGCTTGTTACAGGGCCTGGCAGTCTTT	CASSLLQGLAVF
NA	TRBV19	NA	TRBJ2-3	TGTGCCAGTAGGTTAGAGGACTATCGCGCAGATACGCAGTATTTT	CASRLEDYRADTQYF
NA	TRBV7-2	NA	TRBJ2-7	TGTGCCAGCAGCTTAAATTGGCAGGACTACGAGCAGTACTTC	CASSLNWQDYEQYF
TRBD2	TRBV7-2	NA	TRBJ2-1	TGTGCCAGCAGCTTAGACTCCCCGGGACTAGCGGGGAGGAATGAGCAGTTCTTC	CASSLDSPGLAGRNEQFF
TRBD1	TRBV4-1	NA	TRBJ1-1	TGCGCCAGCAGCCCTCGTACAGGGGGCAACACTGAAGCTTTCTTT	CASSPRTGGNTEAFF
NA	TRBV3-1/TRBV3-2	NA	TRBJ2-1	TGTGCCAGCTCCCCTGAGATTATCAACAATGAGCAGTTCTTC	CASSPEIINNEQFF
NA	TRBV5-1	NA	TRBJ2-5	TGCGCCAGCAGCTTGGTGCCTATTTCTCAAGAGACCCAGTACTTC	CASSLVPISQETQYF
TRBD1	TRBV6-6	NA	TRBJ1-2	TGTGCCAGCAGTGGAGACGGGACAGGGTTCATCGGCTACACCTTC	CASSGDGTGFIGYTF
TRBD1	TRBV10-3	NA	TRBJ1-3	TGTGCCACTGACAGGGGGCTAAGGGGAAACACCATATATTTT	CATDRGLRGNTIYF
NA	TRBV29-1	NA	TRBJ1-3	TGCAGCTCCTCACGGGGAAACACCATATATTTT	CSSSRGNTIYF
NA	TRBV5-1	NA	TRBJ2-1	TGCGCCAGCAGCTCGGGGGAAATAAATGAGCAGTTCTTC	CASSSGEINEQFF
TRBD1	TRBV5-1	NA	TRBJ1-4	TGCGCCAGCAGCTTGGCCGGGACAGGCCACCGCAGAACTAATGAAAAACTGTTTTTT	CASSLAGTGHRRTNEKLFF
NA	TRBV7-9	once	TRBJ2-7	TGTGCCAGCAGCACATCCCGGAGACAGGCCACCGAGCAGTACTTC	CASSTSRRQATEQYF
TRBD1	TRBV27	NA	TRBJ1-2	TGTGCCAGCAGTTTCCGAAACCTAGGACAGGCGAACGGCTACACCTTC	CASSFRNLGQANGYTF
TRBD1	TRBV7-2	NA	TRBJ1-5	TGTGCCAGCAGCACCACAGGGGCCAATCAGCCCCAGCATTTT	CASSTTGANQPQHF
NA	TRBV4-3	NA	TRBJ2-3	TGCGCCAGCAGCCAAGATCGGACGCAAGCGGGAGATACGCAGTATTTT	CASSQDRTQAGDTQYF
NA	TRBV19	NA	TRBJ2-1	TGTGCCAGTAGTTTTTACGGAGTGTACAATGAGCAGTTCTTC	CASSFYGVYNEQFF
NA	TRBV5-1	NA	TRBJ2-1	TGCGCCAGCAGTCCTCAGGGCAGTTACAATGAGCAGTTCTTC	CASSPQGSYNEQFF
NA	TRBV6-2/TRBV6-3	NA	TRBJ1-5	TGTGCCAGCAGTTACGACCAAGGGGGTTGGGGTCAGCCCCAGCATTTT	CASSYDQGGWGQPQHF
NA	TRBV10-3	NA	TRBJ1-2	TGTGCCATCAGTGAGTCCGACAGGCCGTCCCGTGGCTACACCTTC	CAISESDRPSRGYTF
TRBD2	TRBV4-1	few	TRBJ2-1	TGCGCCAGCAGCCAAGTAATTACGGGAGGGCCTTTGGGTGAGCAGTTCTTC	CASSQVITGGPLGEQFF
NA	TRBV6-5	NA	TRBJ2-7	TGTGCCACCCTACCGTCTAGGACAGCCCGTTACGAGCAGTACTTC	CATLPSRTARYEQYF
NA	TRBV19	NA	TRBJ1-1	TGTGCCAGTAGTATCCACCCAGGGCGCGCGAACACTGAAGCTTTCTTT	CASSIHPGRANTEAFF